This T cell receptor (beta chain) emerged from a study of prognosis after radiotherapy for stage I lung cancer. Study at large: Newly diagnosed primary stage I lung tumors were present in about 15 patients, and oligometastatic NSCLC after surgical resection of the primary tumor was present in a handful of patients. Study conclusions and caveats: In patients receiving stereotactic body radiation therapy, unique TCR clone counts fell afterward, median around 10,000 versus 6,900. Lower Shannon entropy values were found after stereotactic body radiation therapy in patients who developed distant metastases.

The V gene lost 5 bases and the J gene lost 6 bases, with 16 bases spanning the gap. This CDR3 comprises 15 residues. In germline, CDR1 is MNHEY, CDR2 SVGEGT. Ten or more counts support this clonotype. Its antigen is unidentified. Genomic DNA provided the template from which TCR beta CDR3 was amplified by two-round multiplex PCR. The first PCR round targeted every TRBV and TRBJ gene with specific primers. TCRdb processed the multiplex PCR reads anew with MiXCR; each CDR3 protein has one entry. The sample holds around 59,000 distinct CDR3 sequences, around a quarter seen once. The TCR sequence derives from a donor over 45 with non-small cell lung cancer. The rearrangement joins TRBV6-2 or TRBV6-3 to TRBJ1-4, with D possibly matching TRBD1 (5 bases). The sample here was PBMCs, taken before or after stereotactic body radiation therapy (not recorded which). The CDR3 DNA reads TGTGCCAGCAGTCCTCACCGGGGGTCGGATGAAAAACTGTTTTTT. Its protein product is CASSPHRGSDEKLFF.